Each of the 18 T cell receptor beta chains below was sequenced from the same sample in a study of T-cell reconstitution after alpha-beta-depleted transplantation in children. Construction of the TCRbeta library involved unique molecular identifiers. Using its own MiXCR run on the PCR reads, TCRdb lists one record per CDR3 protein. The sample holds some 78,000 distinct CDR3 sequences, 14% seen once. The starting material was PBMCs, mostly from graft donor cells, obtained 180 days after TCRalphabeta/CD19-depleted stem cell transplant. The origin of the receptors is a male patient aged 2 to 10 who had a stem cell transplant for acute lymphoblastic leukemia, so the T cells may come from the graft donor.

The J gene is TRBJ2-7, the V gene TRBV12-3 or TRBV12-4; 10 bases line up with TRBD1. The trim removed 2 bases at V and 5 bases at J, leaving 6 bases unmatched. CDR3 length equals 15 residues. This chain's CDR3 is CASSLMGTGVHEQYF. CDR3 sequence (DNA): TGTGCCAGCAGTTTAATGGGGACAGGGGTCCACGAGCAGTACTTC.

This clonotype was seen more than once but under ten times. The chain links TRBV24-1 to TRBJ2-1; 10 bases align to TRBD2. The CDR3 is made up of 18 amino acids. Germline values: CDR1 KGHDR, CDR2 SFDVKD. V shed 2 bases, J shed 8 bases, and the junction held 14 bases outside the gene matches. CDR3 coding DNA: TGTGCCACCAGTGATTGGAGTCATCGGCTAGCGGGAGAGGATGAGCAGTTCTTC. Translated, it gives CATSDWSHRLAGEDEQFF.

This clonotype was seen more than once but under ten times. The rearrangement links TRBV4-3 to TRBJ2-5; TRBD2 agrees at 8 bases. Germline CDR1 is LGHNA and CDR2 is YSLEER. The CDR3 has 15 residues. V lost 1 base and J lost 5; bases outside the gene matches: 6. The DNA of the CDR3 is TGCGCCAGCAGCCAAGGTCGGGGGGGTTGGGAGACCCAGTACTTC. Translation: CASSQGRGGWETQYF.

This clonotype turned up a few times. The chain links TRBV28 to TRBJ1-5; D possibly corresponds to TRBD1 (6 bases). This CDR3 is 16 amino acids long. From germline, CDR1 is MDHEN and CDR2 SYDVKM. Trimming took off 7 bases at V and 1 base at J, with 17 bases between the two ends. The chain's CDR3 is CASTRLGGYSNQPQHF. CDR3 nucleotides: TGTGCCAGCACCCGATTGGGGGGCTACAGCAATCAGCCCCAGCATTTT.

V usage is TRBV28 and J usage is TRBJ1-4, with a weak D call TRBD1 (5 bases). The CDR3 has 15 residues. Germline V CDR1 and CDR2: MDHEN, SYDVKM. Deletions cut 10 bases from V and 0 bases from J, with 15 bases between. In DNA, the CDR3 is TGTGCCACCACAAGGGGCCTTGCAACTAATGAAAAACTGTTTTTT. Encoded protein: CATTRGLATNEKLFF.

This clonotype has more than one count but fewer than ten. CDR3 sequence (DNA): TGTGCCAGCAGCCAAGGCGTGAAGGGTGAAAAACTGTTTTTT. Protein sequence: CASSQGVKGEKLFF. The chain carries TRBV14 and TRBJ1-4; no clear D gene. The CDR3 consists of 14 residues. CDR1 is SGHDN and CDR2 is FVKESK in the germline V gene. V dropped 1 base and J dropped 7 bases, with 10 bases sitting between them.

The rearrangement links TRBV18 to TRBJ2-3; D is unresolved. CDR1 is KGHSH, CDR2 LQKENI, per germline. The CDR3 consists of 14 residues. Trimming shortened V by 2 bases and J by 4 bases, and 10 bases separated the two germline ends. The CDR3 loop reads CASSPSPGSDTQYF. CDR3 in DNA: TGTGCCAGCTCACCAAGTCCGGGCTCAGATACGCAGTATTTT.

Ten or more counts support this clonotype. The chain links TRBV4-3 to TRBJ1-1; no clear D. The CDR3 sequence is 13 residues long. Germline CDR1 is LGHNA and CDR2 is YSLEER. V lost 2 bases, J lost 0 bases, and 4 bases lay in between. DNA of the CDR3: TGCGCCAGCAGCCAAACGGTGAACACTGAAGCTTTCTTT. Residues: CASSQTVNTEAFF.

This clonotype was observed a handful of times. This rearrangement joins TRBV7-9 to TRBJ2-5; TRBD2 matches 13 bases. Trimming at V came to 3 bases and at J to 5 bases, leaving 3 bases not matched to a gene. The CDR3 contains 15 residues. The germline V gene has CDR1 SEHNR and CDR2 FQNEAQ (reference sequence). The CDR3: CASSLLLAGGETQYF. The DNA for the CDR3 is TGTGCCAGCAGCTTGTTACTAGCGGGAGGGGAGACCCAGTACTTC. Full variable domain (outside the CDR3, taken from reference TRBV7-9 and TRBJ2-5): DTGVSQNPRHKITKRGQNVTFRCDPISEHNRLYWYRQTLGQGPEFLTYFQNEAQLEKSRLLSDRFSAERPKGSFSTLEIQRTEQGDSAMYLCASSLLLAGGETQYFGPGTRLLVL.

This clonotype was found many times. This chain connects TRBV4-2 to TRBJ1-1, with D perhaps TRBD1 (5 bases). Germline CDR1 LGHNA, CDR2 YNFKEQ. CDR3 length: 15 residues. V lost 1 base, J lost 4 bases, and 13 bases lay in between. The DNA of the CDR3 is TGTGCCAGCAGCCAAGGACCAGGGCCGGGCACTGAAGCTTTCTTT. Translation: CASSQGPGPGTEAFF.

This clonotype has a handful of counts. The chain combines TRBV5-1 with TRBJ2-5; D is uncertain. V lost 0 bases to trimming and J lost 4 bases, with 7 bases between them. CDR3 length equals 13 residues. Germline V lookup: CDR1 SGHRS, CDR2 YFSETQ. For the CDR3, the DNA is TGCGCCAGCAGCTTGGTAGGCTCAGAGACCCAGTACTTC. Translating gives CASSLVGSETQYF.

The gene calls are TRBV20-1 and TRBJ2-1; 7 bases line up with TRBD2. The CDR3 loop spans 15 amino acids. Trimming removed 3 bases from V and 7 bases from J; junction bases left unmatched: 12. Germline V gene lookup returns CDR1 DFQATT and CDR2 SNEGSKA (reference sequence). CDR3 protein: CSARPSGYWVNEQFF. In nucleotides, the CDR3 is TGCAGTGCTAGGCCTAGCGGCTATTGGGTGAATGAGCAGTTCTTC.

This clonotype was detected many times. The V and J genes are TRBV5-6 and TRBJ1-2; D remains ambiguous. Between the trimmed V and J ends, which lost 0 bases and 10 bases, there was a span of 10 bases. This CDR3 has 12 residues. Germline lookup yields CDR1 SGHDT and CDR2 YYEEEE. The CDR3 nucleotides are TGTGCCAGCAGCTTGGAGCCGGCGGACTACACCTTC. Translating it yields CASSLEPADYTF.

The chain couples TRBV9 to TRBJ2-7; 13 bases map to TRBD2. J lost 7 bases, V lost 3 bases, and 7 bases had no gene match. The CDR3 consists of 15 residues. Germline CDR1 is SGDLS and CDR2 is YYNGEE. DNA of the CDR3: TGTGCCAGCAGCGCCACTAGCGGGGGGGCAAGGGAGCAGTACTTC. It yields the protein CASSATSGGAREQYF.

This clonotype showed up just a few times. The chain has TRBV6-2 or TRBV6-3 and TRBJ2-2; TRBD2 might be the D (6 bases). Trimming removed 4 bases from V and 4 bases from J, with 13 bases in between. Per the germline V gene, CDR1 is MNHEY and CDR2 is SVGEGT. This CDR3 comprises 15 residues. The CDR3 nucleotides read TGTGCCAGCAGTTTATTGCGGGACGGCACCGGGGAGCTGTTTTTT. This translates into CASSLLRDGTGELFF.

The CDR3 is CASSLALEGRETQYF. The DNA for the CDR3 is TGCGCCAGCAGCTTGGCCCTAGAGGGCCGAGAGACCCAGTACTTC. The chain couples TRBV5-1 to TRBJ2-5; a possible D gene is TRBD2 (5 bases). This CDR3 spans 15 amino acids. V lost 0 bases, J lost 4 bases, and 13 bases lay in between. CDR1 and CDR2 from the germline V gene are SGHRS and YFSETQ.

The chain has TRBV5-1 and TRBJ1-1; D is possibly TRBD1 (6 bases). The CDR3 totals 16 residues. Germline CDR1 and CDR2: SGHRS and YFSETQ. With 2 bases removed from V and 1 base from J, the gap between germline ends came to 15 bases. As DNA, the CDR3 is TGCGCCAGCAGCTTCAAACAGGGTTGGGAGAACACTGAAGCTTTCTTT. Encoded protein: CASSFKQGWENTEAFF.

This clonotype was counted a single time. This rearrangement joins TRBV25-1 to TRBJ2-7, with TRBD1 identical over 8 bases. The ends lost 3 bases at V and 4 bases at J; junction bases unmatched: 2. CDR1 is MGHDK and CDR2 is SYGVNS in the germline V gene. The CDR3 is 13 residues long. DNA of the CDR3: TGTGCCAGCAGTGATCACAGGGGGTACGAGCAGTACTTC. Amino acid sequence: CASSDHRGYEQYF.